Following are 20 T cell receptor beta chains from one sample sequenced in a study of blood T cell repertoires in COVID-19. Some clones are missing from TCRdb's copy, which holds only in-frame ones; the method was immunoSEQ multiplex PCR. The table has about 160,000 clones, more than 85% seen once. The sample consisted of PBMCs or T cells enriched from blood (not recorded which). Source of these receptors: a woman aged 45-65 years who had recovered from COVID-19.

This chain links TRBV2 with TRBJ1-4, with D hard to call. Germline V lookup: CDR1 SNHLY, CDR2 FYNNEI. V was cut by 2 bases and J by 6 bases, with 16 bases left in between. This CDR3 has 16 residues. The CDR3 loop reads CASSEISLEVDEKLFF. Here the CDR3 DNA reads TGTGCCAGCAGTGAAATCAGTTTGGAGGTGGATGAAAAACTGTTTTTT.

The J gene is TRBJ1-6, the V gene TRBV2; 10 bases agree with TRBD1. V was clipped by 0 bases and J by 7 bases; unmatched bases: 0. This CDR3 has 15 amino acids. Germline V gene data show CDR1 as SNHLY and CDR2 as FYNNEI. The CDR3 spells CASSEAGQGNSPLHF. The CDR3 region has the DNA TGTGCCAGCAGTGAAGCGGGACAGGGGAATTCACCCCTCCACTTT.

The V and J genes are TRBV3-1 (or the pseudogene TRBV3-2) and TRBJ1-2; TRBD1 matches 7 bases. The V gene's germline CDR1 is LGHDT and CDR2 YNNKEL (reference sequence). The ends lost 1 base at V and 5 bases at J; junction bases unmatched: 4. This CDR3 comprises 14 residues. CDR3 region: CASSQGRDSYGYTF. CDR3 sequence (DNA): TGTGCCAGCAGCCAAGGGAGGGACAGTTATGGCTACACCTTC.

The CDR3 spells CASSPSSGRGDTQYF. The CDR3 DNA is TGTGCCAGCTCACCATCTAGCGGGAGGGGAGATACGCAGTATTTT. The chain has TRBV18 and TRBJ2-3; 12 nucleotides line up with TRBD2. The CDR3 spans 15 residues. Per germline, CDR1 KGHSH and CDR2 LQKENI. The V and J ends lost 2 bases and 5 bases, in that order; junction bases with no gene match: 2.

As concerns this clone: An end of the junction does not agree with germline; a read error may underlie this. The chain couples TRBV7-7 to TRBJ2-1; the match to TRBD2 covers 14 bases. Looked up from germline, CDR1 is SSHAT and CDR2 is FNYEAQ (reference sequence). CDR3 length: 15 amino acids. CDR3 loop: CASSSTSGRGDEQFF. In DNA form, the CDR3 reads TGTGCTAGCAGCTCGACTAGCGGGAGGGGGGATGAGCAGTTCTTC.

The chain employs TRBV11-2 and TRBJ1-6; 8 bases line up with TRBD1. The trim removed 1 base at V and 11 bases at J, leaving 4 bases unmatched. Germline values: CDR1 SGHAT, CDR2 FQNNGV. This CDR3 is built from 14 residues. Here the CDR3 reads CASSLGDRGPPLHF. The CDR3 DNA reads as TGTGCCAGCAGCTTAGGAGACAGGGGACCACCCCTCCACTTT.

The chain uses TRBV6-5 and TRBJ1-1, with 7 bases lining up with TRBD1. Per the germline V gene, CDR1 is MNHEY and CDR2 is SVGAGI. This CDR3 spans 14 amino acids. After removal of 6 bases from V and 10 bases from J, the junction contained 14 bases not matched to a gene. The CDR3, as DNA: TGTGCCAGCAGGAAAGGCGACAGGGAGGTGGTAGCTTTCTTT. Protein: CASRKGDREVVAFF.

The chain uses TRBV2 and TRBJ1-5, with 7 bases lining up with TRBD1. CDR3 size: 16 residues. After removal of 5 bases from V and 0 bases from J, the junction contained 7 bases not matched to a gene. CDR1 is SNHLY and CDR2 is FYNNEI in the germline V gene. Here the CDR3 reads CASSPGQYHSNQPQHF. CDR3 sequence (DNA): TGTGCCAGCAGTCCGGGACAGTATCATAGCAATCAGCCCCAGCATTTT.

The sample holds a few counts of this clone. V and J are TRBV14 and TRBJ1-2, with TRBD1 identical over 7 bases. The CDR3 length is 15 residues. The trim removed 5 bases at V and 4 bases at J, leaving 10 bases unmatched. Germline CDR1 and CDR2: SGHDN and FVKESK. CDR3 protein: CASSALGTAFYGYTF. CDR3 nucleotide sequence: TGTGCCAGCAGCGCACTTGGGACAGCTTTCTATGGCTACACCTTC.

This clone was found once. The CDR3 is CASSPPGDSPLHF. As DNA, the CDR3 is TGTGCCAGCTCACCCCCCGGGGATTCACCCCTCCACTTT. The rearrangement uses TRBV18 and TRBJ1-6; D unclear. The germline V gene has CDR1 KGHSH and CDR2 LQKENI. V shed 3 bases and J shed 8 bases, with 8 bases lying between them. This CDR3 has 13 amino acids.

The chain has TRBV5-1 and TRBJ2-7; 7 nucleotides align to TRBD1. The V gene's germline CDR1 is SGHRS and CDR2 YFSETQ. V gave up 0 bases and J gave up 7 bases; unmatched junction bases: 10. The CDR3 is made up of 15 amino acids. The DNA for the CDR3 is TGCGCCAGCAGCTTGGGGGGCCAGGGGGTGCTTGAGCAGTACTTC. Encoded protein: CASSLGGQGVLEQYF.

CDR3 bases: TGTGCCAGCAGCTTATTCAGCCTAGGAGGGACCGGGGAGCTGTTTTTT. It encodes CASSLFSLGGTGELFF. The rearrangement links TRBV7-9 to TRBJ2-2; the D gene is possibly TRBD2 (6 bases). V was trimmed by 2 bases and J by 5 bases, leaving 15 bases between them. From germline, CDR1 is SEHNR and CDR2 FQNEAQ (reference sequence). CDR3 size: 16 residues.

This clone turned up a few times. The rearrangement links TRBV11-2 to TRBJ2-1; TRBD2 agrees at 9 bases. This CDR3 region has 17 residues. V lost 0 bases, J lost 7 bases, and 10 bases stayed unmatched. The germline V gene encodes CDR1 SGHAT and CDR2 FQNNGV. CDR3 sequence reads: CASSLDSGLAGANEQFF. The CDR3 DNA is TGTGCCAGCAGCTTAGATTCAGGATTAGCGGGAGCGAATGAGCAGTTCTTC.

The chain is built from TRBV7-3 and TRBJ2-3, with a weak D call TRBD2 (6 bases). The germline CDR1 and CDR2 sequences are SGHTA and FQGTGA. The CDR3 loop spans 14 amino acids. V was pared by 2 bases and J by 0 bases, with 6 bases between. In DNA form, the CDR3 reads TGTGCCAGCAGCTTAGGGACTAGCACAGATACGCAGTATTTT. Translating it yields CASSLGTSTDTQYF.

The gene calls are TRBV24-1 and TRBJ2-5, with 10 bases lining up with TRBD1. The CDR3 runs to 17 residues. Per germline, CDR1 KGHDR and CDR2 SFDVKD. The junction had 9 bases not matched to a gene; V was cut back by 4 bases and J by 2 bases. Here the CDR3 reads CATSESGTGELQETQYF. DNA for the CDR3: TGTGCCACCAGTGAGTCCGGGACAGGGGAACTTCAAGAGACCCAGTACTTC.

The V call is TRBV7-8, the J call TRBJ2-1; 12 positions agree with TRBD2. The CDR3 runs 19 residues. Germline V gene lookup returns CDR1 SGHVS and CDR2 FQNEAQ. The V gene end was trimmed by 1 base and the J gene end by 7 bases; junction bases not matched to a gene: 14. The CDR3 is CASSLGLAGGPDRANEQFF. The CDR3 nucleotides read TGTGCCAGCAGCTTAGGTCTAGCGGGAGGGCCGGATAGGGCGAATGAGCAGTTCTTC.

This chain uses TRBV3-1 (or the pseudogene TRBV3-2) with TRBJ1-4; 11 bases are a match to TRBD1. V gave up 3 bases and J gave up 7 bases; unmatched junction bases: 10. This CDR3 region has 17 residues. CDR1 is LGHDT, CDR2 YNNKEL, per germline (reference sequence). In DNA, the CDR3 is TGTGCCAGCAGCCAGGCGTCAGACGGGACAGGGGGTGAAAAACTGTTTTTT. Protein product: CASSQASDGTGGEKLFF.

This chain uses TRBV11-2 with TRBJ2-3; 9 bases align to TRBD1. The junction had 7 bases not matched to a gene; V was cut back by 4 bases and J by 5 bases. The CDR3 runs 15 residues. Germline CDR1 SGHAT, CDR2 FQNNGV. Here the CDR3 DNA reads TGTGCCAGCAGCTCATCGGGACAGGGAGGAGATACGCAGTATTTT. This gives the protein CASSSSGQGGDTQYF.

The genes are TRBV7-9 and TRBJ1-2; possibly TRBD1 for D (5 bases). Germline V gives CDR1 SEHNR, CDR2 FQNEAQ (reference sequence). The CDR3 is 16 amino acids. V was clipped by 2 bases and J by 4 bases, with 17 bases between them. The CDR3 bases are TGTGCCAGCAGCTTAATGGTCTCGGGGGTGGCCTATGGCTACACCTTC. This gives the protein CASSLMVSGVAYGYTF.

V usage is TRBV19 and J usage is TRBJ2-1, with 10 bases that match TRBD2. Per germline, CDR1 LNHDA and CDR2 SQIVND (reference sequence). This CDR3 comprises 15 residues. V was pared by 5 bases and J by 9 bases, with 10 bases of the junction left unmatched. The CDR3 DNA sequence: TGTGCCAGTAGTCGGCTGCTAGCGGGAGCGGTTGAGCAGTTCTTC. It specifies CASSRLLAGAVEQFF. Variable domain in full (rest from reference TRBV19 and TRBJ2-1): DGGITQSPKYLFRKEGQNVTLSCEQNLNHDAMYWYRQDPGQGLRLIYYSQIVNDFQKGDIAEGYSVSREKKESFPLTVTSAQKNPTAFYLCASSRLLAGAVEQFFGPGTRLTVL.